These 30 T cell receptor beta chains were all obtained from the same sample, sequenced in a study of blood T cell repertoires in COVID-19. Only in-frame clones appear in the TCRdb table, and some are missing; sequencing was by immunoSEQ multiplex PCR. The profile covers some 170,000 clones, with 81% appearing a single time and about 10% taken by the ten largest. Source material: peripheral blood. All receptors derive from a man in his sixties with active or convalescent COVID-19.

This chain links TRBV14 with TRBJ2-1; TRBD2 matches 8 bases. The CDR3 is 15 amino acids. Germline assignment: CDR1 SGHDN and CDR2 FVKESK. V lost 3 bases, J lost 7 bases, and 8 bases stayed unmatched. The CDR3 region has the DNA TGTGCCAGCAGCCAGCCCCGGGGGGGCCGGAATGAGCAGTTCTTC. Its translation is CASSQPRGGRNEQFF.

The chain is built from TRBV3-1 (or the pseudogene TRBV3-2) and TRBJ2-1, with TRBD2 identical over 7 bases. The CDR3 runs 12 residues. V shed 1 base, J shed 12 bases, and the junction held 3 bases outside the gene matches. Per the germline V gene, CDR1 is LGHDT and CDR2 is YNNKEL (reference sequence). Here the CDR3 reads CASSQAAGMQFF. As DNA, the CDR3 is TGTGCCAGCAGCCAAGCAGCGGGGATGCAGTTCTTC.

The CDR3 DNA follows: TGTGCCAGCAGCTTAGCCAGGCGAGAGACCCAGTACTTC. This gives the protein CASSLARRETQYF. V gene TRBV7-9 combines with J gene TRBJ2-5; D is unclear. Germline V lookup: CDR1 SEHNR, CDR2 FQNEAQ (reference sequence). V was pared by 0 bases and J by 4 bases, with 6 bases between. The CDR3 has 13 residues.

In nucleotides, the CDR3 is TGTGCCAGCAGTGAACTAAAGGACAGGGACGAGCAGTACTTC. Translated: CASSELKDRDEQYF. V and J are TRBV6-1 and TRBJ2-7; TRBD1 agrees at 8 bases. Germline CDR1 and CDR2: MNHNS and SASEGT. This CDR3 has 14 amino acids. Trimming took 2 bases from V and 5 from J; bases not matched to a gene: 5.

The chain joins TRBV3-1 (or the pseudogene TRBV3-2) to TRBJ1-4; maybe TRBD1 (5 bases). Trimming took 4 bases from V and 8 from J, leaving 17 bases between them. Germline CDR1 and CDR2: LGHDT and YNNKEL (reference sequence). The length of the CDR3 is 15 residues. The CDR3 nucleotides read TGTGCCAGCAGCCCCTCGGAGGGACTGCGAGAAAAACTGTTTTTT. Translation: CASSPSEGLREKLFF.

With regard to this clone: The junction and the germline gene differ at one end; a read error may be behind it. This sequence joins TRBV7-2 and TRBJ2-7, with TRBD2 matching 12 bases. Germline V gene lookup returns CDR1 SGHTA and CDR2 FQGNSA. The CDR3 has 14 residues. CDR3 amino acids: CASSLAGGLDEQYF. The CDR3 DNA reads TGTGCCAGCAGCCTAGCGGGAGGGCTAGACGAGCAGTACTTC. Variable domain in full (rest from reference TRBV7-2 and TRBJ2-7): GAGVSQSPSNKVTEKGKDVELRCDPISGHTALYWYRQSLGQGLEFLIYFQGNSAPDKSGLPSDRFSAERTGGSVSTLTIQRTQQEDSAVYLCASSLAGGLDEQYFGPGTRLTVT.

The rearrangement joins TRBV18 to TRBJ1-3; 7 positions agree with TRBD1. The CDR3 contains 17 residues. The germline V gene has CDR1 KGHSH and CDR2 LQKENI. J gave up 0 bases and V 0 bases, and 5 bases lay outside the gene matches. CDR3 coding DNA: TGTGCCAGCTCACCACCGGGACAGAAAGTCTCTGGAAACACCATATATTTT. It encodes CASSPPGQKVSGNTIYF.

The chain is built from TRBV2 and TRBJ1-4; 10 nucleotides align to TRBD1. Germline loops: CDR1 SNHLY, CDR2 FYNNEI. This CDR3 has 16 residues. J gave up 6 bases and V 7 bases, and 11 bases lay outside the gene matches. CDR3 nucleotides: TGTGCCAGCACCCCAAGGGGACAGGGGTGGGATGAAAAACTGTTTTTT. Translated, it gives CASTPRGQGWDEKLFF.

The rearrangement joins TRBV7-2 to TRBJ2-6, with D maybe TRBD1 (5 bases). V shed 1 base and J shed 2 bases, with 12 bases lying between them. This CDR3 is 17 amino acids long. Germline assignment: CDR1 SGHTA and CDR2 FQGNSA. CDR3 region: CASSLEGATPGANVLTF. The CDR3 coding sequence is TGTGCCAGCAGCTTAGAAGGGGCCACCCCTGGGGCCAACGTCCTGACTTTC.

V is TRBV19 and J is TRBJ1-2; no firm D call. CDR1 LNHDA and CDR2 SQIVND come from the germline V gene (reference sequence). The CDR3 is 13 amino acids. The V end was cut by 5 bases, the J end by 8 bases, with 15 bases between. CDR3 loop: CASSSGPPAGYTF. In nucleotides, the CDR3 is TGTGCCAGTAGTTCTGGTCCTCCCGCGGGCTACACCTTC. Complete variable domain (other parts from reference TRBV19 and TRBJ1-2): DGGITQSPKYLFRKEGQNVTLSCEQNLNHDAMYWYRQDPGQGLRLIYYSQIVNDFQKGDIAEGYSVSREKKESFPLTVTSAQKNPTAFYLCASSSGPPAGYTFGSGTRLTVV.

The chain is built from TRBV7-9 and TRBJ2-1; tentatively, D is TRBD2 (5 bases). Trimming took 3 bases from V and 5 from J, leaving 8 bases between them. This CDR3 region has 13 residues. Germline V gene data show CDR1 as SEHNR and CDR2 as FQNEAQ (reference sequence). The DNA for the CDR3 is TGTGCCAGCAGCTTTTGGCGGGACAATGAGCAGTTCTTC. It specifies CASSFWRDNEQFF.

This chain links TRBV28 with TRBJ1-5; maybe TRBD1 (5 bases). The CDR3 runs 14 residues. Germline V gene lookup returns CDR1 MDHEN and CDR2 SYDVKM. Trimming took 6 bases from V and 2 from J, leaving 11 bases between them. In DNA, the CDR3 is TGTGCCAGCAGCCGGGGGATCGGCAATCAGCCCCAGCATTTT. Encoded protein: CASSRGIGNQPQHF.

J is TRBJ2-5 and V is TRBV4-2, with a weak D call TRBD2 (7 bases). The V and J ends lost 0 bases and 5 bases respectively, with 19 bases between them. Germline assignment: CDR1 LGHNA and CDR2 YNFKEQ. The CDR3 extends over 17 amino acids. The chain's CDR3 is CASSQDSGGPIHETQYF. The DNA of the CDR3 is TGTGCCAGCAGCCAAGATTCCGGGGGGCCCATCCACGAGACCCAGTACTTC.

The chain couples TRBV18 to TRBJ2-5; no clear D gene. CDR1 is KGHSH and CDR2 is LQKENI in the germline V gene. This CDR3 contains 13 residues. V lost 3 bases to trimming and J lost 3 bases, with 8 bases between them. In DNA, the CDR3 is TGTGCCAGCTCACCGGTGGCGGAAGAGACCCAGTACTTC. It specifies CASSPVAEETQYF.

The rearrangement uses TRBV3-1 (or the pseudogene TRBV3-2) and TRBJ1-4, with a possible D match to TRBD1 (6 bases). The germline gives CDR1 LGHDT, CDR2 YNNKEL (reference sequence). Trimming shortened V by 4 bases and J by 8 bases, and 20 bases separated the two germline ends. The CDR3 consists of 16 residues. CDR3 protein: CASSLPAGTRGEKLFF. The CDR3 DNA reads TGTGCCAGCAGCCTCCCCGCCGGGACAAGGGGCGAAAAACTGTTTTTT.

The rearrangement joins TRBV24-1 to TRBJ2-5, with no clear D. The CDR3 is made up of 12 amino acids. Germline CDR1 is KGHDR and CDR2 is SFDVKD. The V end was cut by 2 bases, the J end by 5 bases, with 5 bases between. The CDR3 is CATSDWRETQYF. The CDR3 nucleotides are TGTGCCACCAGTGATTGGCGGGAGACCCAGTACTTC.

The chain links TRBV5-1 to TRBJ2-2; D may be TRBD1 (6 bases). With 4 bases removed from V and 1 base from J, the gap between germline ends came to 14 bases. This CDR3 spans 16 amino acids. Germline lookup yields CDR1 SGHRS and CDR2 YFSETQ. CDR3 in DNA: TGCGCCAGCAGCCCTCGACAGGTTAGGAACACCGGGGAGCTGTTTTTT. It specifies CASSPRQVRNTGELFF.

The table lists this clone with many counts. CDR3 sequence: CASWPGTSDTDTQYF. The CDR3 coding sequence is TGTGCCAGCTGGCCAGGGACTAGCGATACAGATACGCAGTATTTT. V and J are TRBV6-5 and TRBJ2-3, with TRBD2 matching 10 bases. In germline, CDR1 is MNHEY, CDR2 SVGAGI. The trim removed 8 bases at V and 3 bases at J, leaving 8 bases unmatched. The CDR3 runs 15 residues.

The V gene is TRBV29-1, the J gene TRBJ2-7, with 10 nucleotides matching TRBD1. Losses at the gene ends were 6 bases for V and 0 bases for J; bases not matched to a gene: 2. Germline V gives CDR1 SQVTM, CDR2 ANQGSEA. This CDR3 is 13 amino acids long. DNA of the CDR3: TGCAGCGTCCGACAGGGGGCCTCCTACGAGCAGTACTTC. Protein product: CSVRQGASYEQYF.

J is TRBJ2-1 and V is TRBV19; TRBD1 aligns across 7 bases. The V and J ends lost 7 bases and 8 bases, in that order; junction bases with no gene match: 14. Germline assignment: CDR1 LNHDA and CDR2 SQIVND (reference sequence). This CDR3 is 15 amino acids long. CDR3 loop: CASTSKRQGVYEQFF. CDR3 coding DNA: TGTGCCAGTACCTCAAAAAGGCAGGGGGTCTATGAGCAGTTCTTC. Using reference TRBV19 and TRBJ2-1 for the parts outside the CDR3, the full variable domain is DGGITQSPKYLFRKEGQNVTLSCEQNLNHDAMYWYRQDPGQGLRLIYYSQIVNDFQKGDIAEGYSVSREKKESFPLTVTSAQKNPTAFYLCASTSKRQGVYEQFFGPGTRLTVL.

The gene calls are TRBV9 and TRBJ2-3, with 9 positions matching TRBD1. Trimming removed 0 bases from V and 2 bases from J; junction bases left unmatched: 1. CDR1 and CDR2 from the germline V gene are SGDLS and YYNGEE. This CDR3 has 15 amino acids. The CDR3 nucleotides are TGTGCCAGCAGCGTAGGGACAGGGGACACAGATACGCAGTATTTT. Amino acid sequence: CASSVGTGDTDTQYF.

The chain uses TRBV5-5 and TRBJ1-5; possible D gene TRBD1, 5 bases. Germline CDR1 and CDR2: SGHKS and YYEKEE (reference sequence). The CDR3 extends over 19 amino acids. Trimming removed 3 bases from V and 5 bases from J, with 27 bases in between. The CDR3 loop is CASSSRRLRRGYEDQPQHF. CDR3 in DNA: TGTGCCAGCAGCTCCCGAAGGTTGAGGCGGGGGTATGAAGATCAGCCCCAGCATTTT. Full variable domain (outside the CDR3, taken from reference TRBV5-5 and TRBJ1-5): DAGVTQSPTHLIKTRGQQVTLRCSPISGHKSVSWYQQVLGQGPQFIFQYYEKEERGRGNFPDRFSARQFPNYSSELNVNALLLGDSALYLCASSSRRLRRGYEDQPQHFGDGTRLSIL.

CDR3 sequence (DNA): TGCGCCAGCAGCCAAGAGTCACAGGAGCACACTGAAGCTTTCTTT. This gives the protein CASSQESQEHTEAFF. This chain joins TRBV4-1 and TRBJ1-1; tentatively, D is TRBD1 (5 bases). Per the germline V gene, CDR1 is MGHRA and CDR2 is YSYEKL. Trimming pared 0 bases from V and 3 bases from J, leaving 11 bases between. The CDR3 spans 15 residues.

This clone has at least ten counts. V gene TRBV13 combines with J gene TRBJ1-4, with 7 nucleotides matching TRBD1. Germline loops: CDR1 PRHDT, CDR2 FYEKMQ (reference sequence). The length of the CDR3 is 14 residues. Losses at the gene ends were 3 bases for V and 4 bases for J; bases not matched to a gene: 2. The CDR3 DNA reads as TGTGCCAGCAGCTTGGGACAGCTTAATGAAAAACTGTTTTTT. Translated, it gives CASSLGQLNEKLFF.

The V call is TRBV2, the J call TRBJ1-2; D might be TRBD1 (6 bases). V gave up 6 bases and J gave up 8 bases, with 13 bases separating them. The CDR3 loop spans 12 amino acids. The germline V gene encodes CDR1 SNHLY and CDR2 FYNNEI. DNA of the CDR3: TGTGCCAGCAGGGTACAGGGTCGGGGCTACACCTTC. It is translated as CASRVQGRGYTF.

The table lists this clone with a count of one. The J gene is TRBJ1-1, the V gene TRBV4-1; 7 bases match TRBD1. In germline, CDR1 is MGHRA, CDR2 YSYEKL. With 4 bases clipped from V and 0 bases from J, the junction kept 2 bases outside the gene matches. The CDR3 sequence is 14 residues long. The CDR3 nucleotides read TGCGCCAGCAGCCTGGGACAGTTGAACACTGAAGCTTTCTTT. Amino acid sequence: CASSLGQLNTEAFF.

This chain connects TRBV25-1 to TRBJ1-1, with TRBD1 identical over 10 bases. CDR3 length: 16 residues. J lost 5 bases, V lost 1 base, and 7 bases had no gene match. From germline, CDR1 is MGHDK and CDR2 SYGVNS. The CDR3 reads CASSELGTGDRTEAFF. The CDR3 DNA follows: TGTGCCAGCAGTGAATTGGGGACAGGGGATAGGACTGAAGCTTTCTTT.

The count of this clone is one. V is TRBV5-5 and J is TRBJ2-7; D may be TRBD2 (5 bases). CDR1 SGHKS and CDR2 YYEKEE come from the germline V gene (reference sequence). V was clipped by 0 bases and J by 2 bases, with 18 bases between them. This CDR3 has 17 residues. The CDR3: CASSLGIRPSTTYEQYF. DNA for the CDR3: TGTGCCAGCAGCTTGGGGATTCGGCCTAGCACCACCTACGAGCAGTACTTC. Full variable domain (missing parts from reference TRBV5-5 and TRBJ2-7): DAGVTQSPTHLIKTRGQQVTLRCSPISGHKSVSWYQQVLGQGPQFIFQYYEKEERGRGNFPDRFSARQFPNYSSELNVNALLLGDSALYLCASSLGIRPSTTYEQYFGPGTRLTVT.

This clone has just a few counts. The chain couples TRBV18 to TRBJ1-5, with D possibly matching TRBD1 (5 bases). Germline V gene sequence: CDR1 KGHSH, CDR2 LQKENI. This CDR3 is built from 14 residues. With 0 bases removed from V and 7 bases from J, the gap between germline ends came to 10 bases. The CDR3 spells CASSPPGDRQPQHF. The DNA for the CDR3 is TGTGCCAGCTCACCACCAGGGGATCGGCAGCCCCAGCATTTT.

The CDR3 loop reads CASSLSGIVRDEKLFF. The CDR3 coding sequence is TGTGCCAGCAGCCTCTCAGGGATTGTAAGGGATGAAAAACTGTTTTTT. This chain links TRBV11-2 with TRBJ1-4; TRBD1 might be the D (5 bases). V lost 5 bases and J lost 6, with 19 bases in between. The CDR3 runs to 16 residues. Germline values: CDR1 SGHAT, CDR2 FQNNGV.